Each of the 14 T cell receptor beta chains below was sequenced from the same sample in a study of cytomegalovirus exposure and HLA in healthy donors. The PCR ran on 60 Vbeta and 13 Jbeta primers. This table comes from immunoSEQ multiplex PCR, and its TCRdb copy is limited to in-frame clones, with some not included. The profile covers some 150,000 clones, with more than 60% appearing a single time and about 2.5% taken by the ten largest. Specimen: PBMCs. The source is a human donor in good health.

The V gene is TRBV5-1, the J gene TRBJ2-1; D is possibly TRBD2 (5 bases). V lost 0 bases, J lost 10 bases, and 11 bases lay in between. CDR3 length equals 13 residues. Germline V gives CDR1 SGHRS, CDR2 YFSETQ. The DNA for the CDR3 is TGCGCCAGCAGCTTGGACACGGGGTGGGAGCAGTTCTTC. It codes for CASSLDTGWEQFF. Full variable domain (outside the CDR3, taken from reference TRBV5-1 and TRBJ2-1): KAGVTQTPRYLIKTRGQQVTLSCSPISGHRSVSWYQQTPGQGLQFLFEYFSETQRNKGNFPGRFSGRQFSNSRSEMNVSTLELGDSALYLCASSLDTGWEQFFGPGTRLTVL.

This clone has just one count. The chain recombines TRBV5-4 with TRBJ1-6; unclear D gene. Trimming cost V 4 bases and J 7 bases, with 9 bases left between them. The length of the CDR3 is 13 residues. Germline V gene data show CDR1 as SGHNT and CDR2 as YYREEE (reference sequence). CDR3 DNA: TGTGCCAGCAGCGGGGAGAGGAATTCACCCCTCCACTTT. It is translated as CASSGERNSPLHF.

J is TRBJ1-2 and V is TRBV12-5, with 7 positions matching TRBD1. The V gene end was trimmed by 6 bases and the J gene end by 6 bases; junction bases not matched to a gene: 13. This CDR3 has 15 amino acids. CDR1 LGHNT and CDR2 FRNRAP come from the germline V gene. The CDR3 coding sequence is TGTGCTAGTGGCCTCCTCTCGGGACAGATAAATGGCTACACCTTC. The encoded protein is CASGLLSGQINGYTF.

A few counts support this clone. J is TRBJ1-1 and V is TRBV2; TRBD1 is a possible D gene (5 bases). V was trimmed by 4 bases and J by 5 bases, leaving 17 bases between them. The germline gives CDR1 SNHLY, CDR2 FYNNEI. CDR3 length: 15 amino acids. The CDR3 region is CASSGEQVRTTEAFF. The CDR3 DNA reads TGTGCCAGCAGTGGAGAACAGGTCAGGACGACTGAAGCTTTCTTT.

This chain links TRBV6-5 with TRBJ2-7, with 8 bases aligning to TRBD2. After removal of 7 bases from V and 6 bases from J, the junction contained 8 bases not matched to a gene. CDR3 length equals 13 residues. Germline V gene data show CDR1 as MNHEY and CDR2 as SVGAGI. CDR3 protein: CASTPGGRGEQYF. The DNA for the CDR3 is TGTGCCAGCACCCCGGGAGGGCGGGGCGAGCAGTACTTC.

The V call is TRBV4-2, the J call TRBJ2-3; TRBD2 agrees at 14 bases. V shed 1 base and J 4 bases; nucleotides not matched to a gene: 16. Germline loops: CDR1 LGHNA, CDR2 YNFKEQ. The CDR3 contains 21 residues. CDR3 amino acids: CASSQAFSAGTSGGSADTQYF. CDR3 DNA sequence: TGTGCCAGCAGCCAAGCGTTCTCCGCGGGGACTAGCGGGGGCTCGGCAGATACGCAGTATTTT.

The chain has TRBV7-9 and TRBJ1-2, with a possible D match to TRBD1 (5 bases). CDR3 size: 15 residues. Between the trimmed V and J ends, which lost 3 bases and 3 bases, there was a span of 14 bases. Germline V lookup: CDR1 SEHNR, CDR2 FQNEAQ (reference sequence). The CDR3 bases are TGTGCCAGCAGCTTTTTAACCAGGGCGGACTATGGCTACACCTTC. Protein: CASSFLTRADYGYTF.

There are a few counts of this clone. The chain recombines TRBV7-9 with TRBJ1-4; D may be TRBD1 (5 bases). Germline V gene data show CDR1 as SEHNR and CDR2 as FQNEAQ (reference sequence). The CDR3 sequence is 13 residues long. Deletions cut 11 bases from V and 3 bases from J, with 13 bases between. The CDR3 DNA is TGTGCCGCTCCGCGGGGGGCTAATGAAAAACTGTTTTTT. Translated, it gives CAAPRGANEKLFF. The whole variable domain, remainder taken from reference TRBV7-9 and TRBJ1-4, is DTGVSQNPRHKITKRGQNVTFRCDPISEHNRLYWYRQTLGQGPEFLTYFQNEAQLEKSRLLSDRFSAERPKGSFSTLEIQRTEQGDSAMYLCAAPRGANEKLFFGSGTQLSVL.

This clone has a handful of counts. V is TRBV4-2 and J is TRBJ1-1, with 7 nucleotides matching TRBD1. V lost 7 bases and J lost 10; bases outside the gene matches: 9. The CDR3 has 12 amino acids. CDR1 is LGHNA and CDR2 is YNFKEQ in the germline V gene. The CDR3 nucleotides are TGTGCCAGCACCAGCAGGGACAGTGGAGCTTTCTTT. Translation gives CASTSRDSGAFF.

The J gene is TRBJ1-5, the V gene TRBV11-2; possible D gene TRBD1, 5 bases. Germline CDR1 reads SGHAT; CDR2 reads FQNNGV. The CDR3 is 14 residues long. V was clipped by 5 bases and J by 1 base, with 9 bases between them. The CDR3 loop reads CASSAGRSNQPQHF. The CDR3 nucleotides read TGTGCCAGCAGCGCGGGACGGAGCAATCAGCCCCAGCATTTT.

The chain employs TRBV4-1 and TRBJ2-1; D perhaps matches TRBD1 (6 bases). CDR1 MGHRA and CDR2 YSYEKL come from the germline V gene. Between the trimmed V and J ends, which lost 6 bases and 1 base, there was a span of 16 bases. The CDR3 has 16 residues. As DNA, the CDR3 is TGCGCCAGCAGACAAACCGCAGGGGAGTCCTACAATGAGCAGTTCTTC. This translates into CASRQTAGESYNEQFF.

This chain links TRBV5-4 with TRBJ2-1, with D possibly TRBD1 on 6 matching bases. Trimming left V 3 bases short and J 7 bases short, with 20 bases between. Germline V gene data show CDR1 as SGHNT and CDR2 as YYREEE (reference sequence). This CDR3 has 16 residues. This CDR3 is CASSSLPARGGNEQFF. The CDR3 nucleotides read TGTGCCAGCAGCTCGCTACCTGCCAGGGGTGGGAATGAGCAGTTCTTC.

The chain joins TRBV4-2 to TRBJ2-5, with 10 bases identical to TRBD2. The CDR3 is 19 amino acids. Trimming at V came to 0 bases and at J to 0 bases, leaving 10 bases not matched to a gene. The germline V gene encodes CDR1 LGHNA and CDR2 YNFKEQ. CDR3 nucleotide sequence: TGTGCCAGCAGCCAAGATTGGAGGCTAGCGGGGGAGTACCAAGAGACCCAGTACTTC. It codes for CASSQDWRLAGEYQETQYF.

The CDR3 protein is CASSSLRQESTDTQYF. The DNA of the CDR3 is TGTGCCAGCAGCTCTCTACGACAGGAAAGCACAGATACGCAGTATTTT. V usage is TRBV5-4 and J usage is TRBJ2-3, with a possible D match to TRBD1 (6 bases). The V end lost 3 bases, the J end lost 0 bases, and 14 bases lay between the germline ends. The germline CDR1 and CDR2 sequences are SGHNT and YYREEE (reference sequence). There are 16 residues in the CDR3.